These 26 T cell receptor beta chains share one sample of origin, sequenced in a study of blood T cell repertoires in COVID-19. Data came from immunoSEQ multiplex PCR; TCRdb stores just in-frame clones and leaves some out. This table holds 88,000 or so clones, about 85% found once. The sequenced sample consisted of peripheral blood. The receptors stem from a human donor in a cohort sampled during active COVID-19.

J is TRBJ2-5 and V is TRBV5-4; perhaps TRBD2 as D (5 bases). Looked up from germline, CDR1 is SGHNT and CDR2 is YYREEE (reference sequence). The CDR3 length is 14 residues. Trimming took 0 bases from V and 0 from J, leaving 6 bases between them. CDR3 nucleotides: TGTGCCAGCAGCTTGGCCGGGAACCAAGAGACCCAGTACTTC. It specifies CASSLAGNQETQYF.

The chain couples TRBV7-9 to TRBJ1-1; 8 bases align to TRBD1. Germline CDR1 reads SEHNR; CDR2 reads FQNEAQ (reference sequence). V was pared by 4 bases and J by 10 bases, with 2 bases of the junction left unmatched. There are 11 residues in the CDR3. As DNA, the CDR3 is TGTGCCAGCAGCTACGACAGGGGAGCTTTCTTT. Translation gives CASSYDRGAFF.

This chain connects TRBV19 to TRBJ2-1; D perhaps matches TRBD1 (6 bases). This CDR3 has 16 residues. V was pared by 1 base and J by 8 bases, with 18 bases between. Germline V CDR1 and CDR2: LNHDA, SQIVND (reference sequence). CDR3 loop: CASSIVQGWGSDEQFF. The CDR3 DNA sequence: TGTGCCAGTAGTATAGTACAGGGATGGGGTTCTGATGAGCAGTTCTTC. Full variable domain (remainder filled in from reference TRBV19 and TRBJ2-1): DGGITQSPKYLFRKEGQNVTLSCEQNLNHDAMYWYRQDPGQGLRLIYYSQIVNDFQKGDIAEGYSVSREKKESFPLTVTSAQKNPTAFYLCASSIVQGWGSDEQFFGPGTRLTVL.

Written as DNA, the CDR3 is TGTGCCAGTAGCCCGGGACTAGCGGACTCGGGCATTCAGTACTTC. This gives the protein CASSPGLADSGIQYF. This chain uses TRBV19 with TRBJ2-4; 11 bases line up with TRBD2. Per germline, CDR1 LNHDA and CDR2 SQIVND (reference sequence). The CDR3 runs 15 residues. Trimming took 6 bases from V and 9 from J; bases not matched to a gene: 10.

V usage is TRBV7-3 and J usage is TRBJ2-2, with 9 bases aligning to TRBD2. J lost 2 bases, V lost 0 bases, and 1 base had no gene match. The CDR3 has 16 amino acids. Germline values: CDR1 SGHTA, CDR2 FQGTGA. CDR3 residues: CASSLTSGRNTGELFF. DNA for the CDR3: TGTGCCAGCAGCTTAACTAGCGGGAGAAACACCGGGGAGCTGTTTTTT.

This clone showed up just a few times. The genes are TRBV19 and TRBJ2-1, with 7 bases identical to TRBD2. With 5 bases clipped from V and 2 bases from J, the junction kept 18 bases outside the gene matches. This CDR3 has 19 amino acids. Germline V gives CDR1 LNHDA, CDR2 SQIVND (reference sequence). CDR3 nucleotides: TGTGCCAGTAGTTCAGGGCGGGAGCCCACAAAAAACACCTACAATGAGCAGTTCTTC. It is translated as CASSSGREPTKNTYNEQFF.

J is TRBJ2-3 and V is TRBV6-5, with 9 bases identical to TRBD2. V shed 0 bases and J 5 bases; nucleotides not matched to a gene: 3. Germline loops: CDR1 MNHEY, CDR2 SVGAGI. This CDR3 is 15 amino acids long. CDR3 DNA sequence: TGTGCCAGCAGTTACTCTAGCGGGAGAGAAGATACGCAGTATTTT. Amino acids: CASSYSSGREDTQYF.

The genes are TRBV4-3 and TRBJ1-4; weak D call: TRBD1 (5 bases). The CDR3 runs 16 residues. CDR1 is LGHNA, CDR2 YSLEER, per germline. V was shortened by 1 base and J by 3 bases, with 12 bases between the two germline ends. CDR3 coding DNA: TGCGCCAGCAGCCAAGCTCCAGGGATCTCTAATGAAAAACTGTTTTTT. Its protein is CASSQAPGISNEKLFF.

The sample holds many counts of this clone. The chain uses TRBV7-9 and TRBJ2-3; the D gene is possibly TRBD2 (7 bases). The CDR3 covers 15 residues. V was pared by 3 bases and J by 2 bases, with 12 bases between. Germline values: CDR1 SEHNR, CDR2 FQNEAQ (reference sequence). In nucleotides, the CDR3 is TGTGCCAGCAGCTTGGCAGCGGGACACACAGATACGCAGTATTTT. Protein product: CASSLAAGHTDTQYF.

A few counts support this clone. The DNA for the CDR3 is TGTGCCAGTAGTATAGGGACAGGGGGCCACGAGCAGTACTTC. This encodes CASSIGTGGHEQYF. The rearrangement uses TRBV19 and TRBJ2-7, with 11 positions matching TRBD1. The CDR3 covers 14 residues. Germline V lookup: CDR1 LNHDA, CDR2 SQIVND (reference sequence). J was trimmed by 5 bases and V by 1 base; bases with no gene match: 1.

This clone was detected once. V gene TRBV28 combines with J gene TRBJ2-6, with 10 nucleotides matching TRBD1. Unmatched junction bases numbered 7, after V lost 1 base and J lost 1 base. The germline V gene encodes CDR1 MDHEN and CDR2 SYDVKM. This CDR3 has 19 amino acids. The CDR3 DNA reads TGTGCCAGCAGTTTATTGTGGGACAGGGGTTTTTCTGGGGCCAACGTCCTGACTTTC. It encodes CASSLLWDRGFSGANVLTF.

The chain combines TRBV14 with TRBJ1-5; TRBD1 agrees at 9 bases. The length of the CDR3 is 19 residues. CDR1 is SGHDN, CDR2 FVKESK, per germline. The V segment lost 0 bases and the J segment 0 bases; nucleotides outside the gene matches: 9. The CDR3 sequence: CASSQDRTGESYSNQPQHF. The CDR3 coding sequence is TGTGCCAGCAGCCAAGATCGGACAGGGGAGAGCTATAGCAATCAGCCCCAGCATTTT.

This clone has a single count. The V call is TRBV28, the J call TRBJ1-4; D is unclear. CDR3 length equals 13 residues. Deletions cut 5 bases from V and 8 bases from J, with 12 bases between. The germline V gene encodes CDR1 MDHEN and CDR2 SYDVKM. The CDR3 region is CASSGPEGEKLFF. The CDR3 DNA follows: TGTGCCAGCAGTGGACCGGAGGGAGAAAAACTGTTTTTT.

The rearrangement links TRBV5-5 to TRBJ1-2; TRBD1 matches 8 bases. Germline CDR1 is SGHKS and CDR2 is YYEKEE (reference sequence). The CDR3 has 12 residues. With 4 bases clipped from V and 8 bases from J, the junction kept 4 bases outside the gene matches. The CDR3 protein is CASSRQGSGYTF. The CDR3 DNA follows: TGTGCCAGCAGCCGACAGGGGAGCGGCTACACCTTC.

The rearrangement uses TRBV4-2 and TRBJ2-2; D not resolved. The CDR3 spans 14 residues. V lost 3 bases and J 2 bases, leaving 7 bases between the germline ends. Looked up from germline, CDR1 is LGHNA and CDR2 is YNFKEQ. The CDR3 nucleotides are TGTGCCAGCAGCCAGGAGAGAAACACCGGGGAGCTGTTTTTT. This encodes CASSQERNTGELFF.

This chain uses TRBV19 with TRBJ1-5; 7 bases fit TRBD1. The CDR3 length is 12 residues. Trimming removed 7 bases from V and 4 bases from J; junction bases left unmatched: 1. CDR1 is LNHDA, CDR2 SQIVND, per germline (reference sequence). CDR3 amino acids: CASTTGNQPQHF. The CDR3 DNA sequence: TGTGCCAGTACGACAGGGAATCAGCCCCAGCATTTT.

The chain has TRBV27 and TRBJ2-7, with 10 bases fitting TRBD2. V trimming: 4 bases; J trimming: 1 base; junction bases outside the gene matches: 4. CDR3 length equals 15 residues. From germline, CDR1 is MNHEY and CDR2 SMNVEV (reference sequence). The CDR3 nucleotides read TGTGCCAGCAGTTCCCTAGCGGGAGTTTCCTACGAGCAGTACTTC. Residues: CASSSLAGVSYEQYF.

This chain's CDR3 is CATSRGGADSYEQYF. The CDR3 nucleotides read TGTGCCACCAGCAGAGGGGGCGCTGACTCCTACGAGCAGTACTTC. V and J are TRBV15 and TRBJ2-7; D may be TRBD1 (5 bases). The CDR3 runs to 15 residues. Germline V gives CDR1 LNHNV, CDR2 YYDKDF (reference sequence). The V and J ends lost 1 base and 0 bases respectively, with 10 bases between them.

This clone appeared a single time. The rearrangement links TRBV27 to TRBJ2-1; 14 nucleotides line up with TRBD2. This CDR3 spans 16 amino acids. V was pared by 6 bases and J by 7 bases, with 8 bases of the junction left unmatched. Germline lookup yields CDR1 MNHEY and CDR2 SMNVEV (reference sequence). Here the CDR3 reads CASRRLAGGPSNEQFF. The CDR3 DNA sequence: TGTGCCAGCAGACGACTAGCGGGAGGGCCTAGTAATGAGCAGTTCTTC.

The table lists this clone with a few counts. The chain links TRBV7-2 to TRBJ1-5; the D gene is possibly TRBD1 (6 bases). V gave up 4 bases and J gave up 0 bases, with 7 bases separating them. CDR3 length: 14 amino acids. CDR1 is SGHTA and CDR2 is FQGNSA in the germline V gene. The CDR3 DNA is TGTGCCAGCAGCTGGGACACTAGCAATCAGCCCCAGCATTTT. This codes for CASSWDTSNQPQHF.

V usage is TRBV7-9 and J usage is TRBJ2-5; TRBD2 agrees at 7 bases. The V and J ends lost 5 bases and 4 bases, in that order; junction bases with no gene match: 13. The CDR3 covers 16 residues. CDR1 SEHNR and CDR2 FQNEAQ come from the germline V gene (reference sequence). The CDR3 reads CASSPSSSGPGETQYF. CDR3 in DNA: TGTGCCAGCAGCCCTAGCAGTAGCGGGCCCGGAGAGACCCAGTACTTC.

This clone rates as medium-sized (0.01 to 0.1%). The chain recombines TRBV10-3 with TRBJ2-1, with D maybe TRBD1 (5 bases). Germline values: CDR1 ENHRY, CDR2 SYGVKD. This CDR3 has 17 amino acids. Trimming stripped 7 bases from V and 2 bases from J, with 21 bases between. The CDR3, as DNA: TGTGCCATCACGGCCTTACAGGTAAAGGGGACCTACAATGAGCAGTTCTTC. As protein: CAITALQVKGTYNEQFF.

Here the CDR3 reads CASSQVQGARWTEAFF. DNA of the CDR3: TGCGCCAGCAGCCAAGTACAGGGGGCTAGATGGACTGAAGCTTTCTTT. The J gene is TRBJ1-1, the V gene TRBV4-1, with 9 bases fitting TRBD1. There are 16 residues in the CDR3. V trimming: 1 base; J trimming: 5 bases; junction bases outside the gene matches: 8. Germline lookup yields CDR1 MGHRA and CDR2 YSYEKL.

The rearrangement uses TRBV18 and TRBJ2-7, with 10 bases that match TRBD2. Trimming took 1 base from V and 3 from J; bases not matched to a gene: 3. Germline-derived CDR1 and CDR2 are KGHSH and LQKENI. CDR3 length equals 15 residues. The CDR3 nucleotides are TGTGCCAGCTCACCACGACTAGCGGGCTTCTACGAGCAGTACTTC. Its protein product is CASSPRLAGFYEQYF.

This clone was detected a few times. The V gene is TRBV19, the J gene TRBJ1-1; a possible D gene is TRBD1 (5 bases). The CDR3 has 13 residues. The germline gives CDR1 LNHDA, CDR2 SQIVND (reference sequence). V was cut by 7 bases and J by 10 bases, with 19 bases left in between. DNA of the CDR3: TGTGCCAGTACCCCCTCGGGAGCAGGGCGAGCTTTCTTT. It yields the protein CASTPSGAGRAFF. The full variable domain, with the rest looked up from reference TRBV19 and TRBJ1-1, is DGGITQSPKYLFRKEGQNVTLSCEQNLNHDAMYWYRQDPGQGLRLIYYSQIVNDFQKGDIAEGYSVSREKKESFPLTVTSAQKNPTAFYLCASTPSGAGRAFFGQGTRLTVV.

The rearrangement uses TRBV4-1 and TRBJ1-1, with 7 bases matching TRBD1. CDR1 is MGHRA, CDR2 YSYEKL, per germline. This CDR3 is built from 19 residues. V lost 1 base to trimming and J lost 7 bases; unmatched junction nucleotides: 21. The CDR3, as DNA: TGCGCCAGCAGCCAAGGAGGTAACAGGGGCTCAAGTTCCTCTTTTGAAGCTTTCTTT. Amino acid sequence: CASSQGGNRGSSSSFEAFF.